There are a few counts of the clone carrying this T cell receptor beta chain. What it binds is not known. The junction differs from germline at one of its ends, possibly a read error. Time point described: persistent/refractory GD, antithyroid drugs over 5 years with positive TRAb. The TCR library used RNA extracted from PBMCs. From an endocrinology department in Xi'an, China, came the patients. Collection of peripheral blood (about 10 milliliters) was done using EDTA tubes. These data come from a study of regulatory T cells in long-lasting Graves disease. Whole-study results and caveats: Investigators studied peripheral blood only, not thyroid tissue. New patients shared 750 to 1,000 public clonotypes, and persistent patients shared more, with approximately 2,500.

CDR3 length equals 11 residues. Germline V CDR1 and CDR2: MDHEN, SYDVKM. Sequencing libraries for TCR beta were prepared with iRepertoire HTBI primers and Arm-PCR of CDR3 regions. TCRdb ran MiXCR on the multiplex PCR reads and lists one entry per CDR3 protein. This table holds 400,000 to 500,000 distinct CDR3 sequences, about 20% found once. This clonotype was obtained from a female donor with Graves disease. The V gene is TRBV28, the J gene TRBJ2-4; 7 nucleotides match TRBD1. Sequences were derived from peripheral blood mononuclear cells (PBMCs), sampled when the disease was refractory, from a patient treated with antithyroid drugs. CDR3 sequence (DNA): TGTGCCAGCAGCCGCCGGGGACAGTCTCTCTTC. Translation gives CASSRRGQSLF. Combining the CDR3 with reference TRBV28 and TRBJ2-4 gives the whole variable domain DVKVTQSSRYLVKRTGEKVFLECVQDMDHENMFWYRQDPGLGLRLIYFSYDVKMKEKGDIPEGYSVSREKKERFSLILESASTNQTSMYLCASSRRGQSLFGAGTRLSVL.